This paragraph reports one T cell receptor (beta chain). What it binds is unknown. The junction does not match germline at one end; this may be a read error. The sample comes from a study of T cell responses to AZD1222 COVID-19 vaccine. About the study: Second-dose schedules of about 4 or about 12 weeks were combined. Study-wide results and caveats: Two AZD1222 doses significantly raised spike-specific TCR breadth and depth over controls. Donors skewed white British and female; clonal diversity was possibly underestimated.

Sequencing was performed with immunoSEQ multiplex PCR; in TCRdb, only in-frame clones are kept and a portion is missing. The sample gives approximately 100,000 clones, more than 85% of which show up once; roughly 4.5% is in the top ten. This CDR3 spans 14 amino acids. Per germline, CDR1 SSHAT and CDR2 FNYEAQ (reference sequence). Sequencing was performed on peripheral blood, taken on day 0 of AZD1222 vaccination. The TCR was taken from an adult in good health. The chain carries TRBV7-7 and TRBJ2-7, with D hard to call. CDR3 sequence: CASSLGRGYDEQYF. The CDR3 DNA is TGTGCTAGCAGCTTAGGTCGAGGTTACGACGAGCAGTACTTC.